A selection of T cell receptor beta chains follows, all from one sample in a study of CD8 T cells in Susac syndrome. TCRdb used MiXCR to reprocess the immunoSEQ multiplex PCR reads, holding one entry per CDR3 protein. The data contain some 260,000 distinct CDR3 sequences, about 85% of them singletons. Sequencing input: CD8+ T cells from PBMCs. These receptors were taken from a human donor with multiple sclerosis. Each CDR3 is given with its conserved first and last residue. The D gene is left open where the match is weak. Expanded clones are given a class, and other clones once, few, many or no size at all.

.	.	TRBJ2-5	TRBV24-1	CATSDPTLHETQETQYF	TGTGCCACCAGTGACCCTACCCTACACGAAACGCAAGAGACCCAGTACTTC
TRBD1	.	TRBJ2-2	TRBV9	CASSRGQGGRSGELFF	TGTGCCAGCAGCCGTGGACAGGGGGGTAGGTCCGGGGAGCTGTTTTTT
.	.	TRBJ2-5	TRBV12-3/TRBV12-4	CASSLTEDLWETQYF	TGTGCCAGCAGTTTAACCGAGGACCTTTGGGAGACCCAGTACTTC
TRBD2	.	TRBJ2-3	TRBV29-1	CSVAGGGAGRTDTQYF	TGCAGCGTTGCCGGCGGGGGAGCGGGACGTACAGATACGCAGTATTTT
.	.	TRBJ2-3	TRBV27	CASSLTPRRASTDTQYF	TGTGCCAGCAGTTTAACCCCGCGACGAGCTAGCACAGATACGCAGTATTTT
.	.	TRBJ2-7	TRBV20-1	CSARPVGAHHLYEQYF	TGCAGTGCTAGACCAGTTGGGGCCCACCACCTCTACGAGCAGTACTTC
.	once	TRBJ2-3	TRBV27	CASSSRTLSDTQYF	TGTGCCAGCAGTTCTAGGACTCTATCGGATACGCAGTATTTT
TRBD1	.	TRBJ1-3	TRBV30	CAWRAGTGGNTIYF	TGTGCCTGGAGAGCCGGGACAGGGGGAAACACCATATATTTT
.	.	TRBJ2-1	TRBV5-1	CASSLGRPDEQFF	TGCGCCAGCAGCTTGGGACGTCCGGATGAGCAGTTCTTC
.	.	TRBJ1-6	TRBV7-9	CASSREGSSYNSPLHF	TGTGCCAGCTCGCGTGAGGGGAGCTCCTATAATTCACCCCTCCACTTT
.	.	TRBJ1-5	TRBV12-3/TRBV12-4	CASSYSEDSPNQPQHF	TGTGCCAGCAGTTACTCGGAGGACAGTCCCAATCAGCCCCAGCATTTT
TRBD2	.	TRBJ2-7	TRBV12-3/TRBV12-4	CASSLSGLAAPYEQYF	TGTGCCAGCAGTTTATCGGGACTAGCCGCCCCCTACGAGCAGTACTTC
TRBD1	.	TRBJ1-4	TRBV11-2	CASSLGTGDLDPSLFF	TGTGCCAGCAGCTTAGGTACAGGGGACTTGGACCCCTCCCTGTTTTTT
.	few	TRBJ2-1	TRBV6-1	CASSNQDYGYEQFF	TGTGCCAGCAGTAATCAGGACTATGGCTATGAGCAGTTCTTC
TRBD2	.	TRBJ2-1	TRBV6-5	CASSYSWTSVNNEQFF	TGTGCCAGCAGTTACTCATGGACTAGCGTAAACAATGAGCAGTTCTTC
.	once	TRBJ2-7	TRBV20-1	CSARFDKLEQYF	TGCAGTGCTAGATTCGACAAGCTCGAGCAGTACTTC
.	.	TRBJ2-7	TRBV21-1	CASSRSLTGLGYEQYF	TGTGCCAGCAGCAGATCTTTGACAGGGCTAGGCTACGAGCAGTACTTC
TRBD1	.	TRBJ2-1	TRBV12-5	CASGAGTGSYNEQFF	TGTGCTAGTGGTGCCGGGACAGGATCCTACAATGAGCAGTTCTTC
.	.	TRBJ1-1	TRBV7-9	CASSPGTEMNTEAFF	TGTGCCAGCAGCCCCGGGACGGAGATGAACACTGAAGCTTTCTTT
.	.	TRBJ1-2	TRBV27	CAGSPWGKDSARYGYTF	TGTGCCGGCAGTCCCTGGGGAAAGGACAGCGCGCGCTATGGCTACACCTTC
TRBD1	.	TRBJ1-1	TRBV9	CASSVGSWDRMNTEAFF	TGTGCCAGCAGCGTAGGGAGTTGGGACAGGATGAACACTGAAGCTTTCTTT
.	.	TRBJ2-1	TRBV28	CASSRAELSYNEQFF	TGTGCCAGCAGCCGAGCGGAACTGTCCTACAATGAGCAGTTCTTC
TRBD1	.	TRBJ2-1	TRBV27	CASSYGGTGEEGSYNEQFF	TGTGCCAGCAGCTACGGGGGGACAGGGGAAGAAGGCTCCTACAATGAGCAGTTCTTC
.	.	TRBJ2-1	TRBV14	CASSQFTGYNEQFF	TGTGCCAGCAGCCAGTTTACAGGGTACAATGAGCAGTTCTTC
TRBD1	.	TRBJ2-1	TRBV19	CASSNPGQGYNEQFF	TGTGCCAGTAGTAACCCGGGACAGGGGTACAATGAGCAGTTCTTC
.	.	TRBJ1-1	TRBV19	CASSLTQGKNTEAFF	TGTGCCAGTAGTCTTACCCAGGGTAAAAACACTGAAGCTTTCTTT
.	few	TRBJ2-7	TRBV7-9	CAASGTTSYEQYF	TGTGCCGCATCCGGGACGACTTCCTACGAGCAGTACTTC
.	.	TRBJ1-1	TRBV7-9	CASSLTEELRTAAAFF	TGTGCCAGCAGCTTAACAGAGGAACTTCGGACGGCTGCCGCTTTCTTT
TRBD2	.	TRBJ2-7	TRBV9	CASSARAGLTDYEQYF	TGTGCCAGCAGCGCACGGGCGGGACTAACCGACTACGAGCAGTACTTC
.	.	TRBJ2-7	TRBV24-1	CATSETGKSEQYF	TGTGCCACCAGTGAAACAGGGAAAAGCGAGCAGTACTTC
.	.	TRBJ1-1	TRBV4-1	CARGVDSDDTEAFF	TGCGCCAGGGGAGTAGATAGCGACGACACTGAAGCTTTCTTT
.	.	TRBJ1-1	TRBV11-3	CASSFFGGEAFF	TGTGCCAGCAGCTTTTTCGGGGGTGAAGCTTTCTTT
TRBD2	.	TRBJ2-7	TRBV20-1	CSARVLAGGDPYEQYF	TGCAGTGCTAGAGTACTAGCGGGAGGGGACCCCTACGAGCAGTACTTC
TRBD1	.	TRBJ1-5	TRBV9	CASSVAVLCLNGQGIQPQHF	TGTGCCAGCAGCGTAGCCGTCTTATGTTTAAACGGACAGGGGATTCAGCCCCAGCATTTT
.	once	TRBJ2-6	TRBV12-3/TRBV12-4	CASSWGGTAIPGANVLTF	TGTGCCAGCAGTTGGGGCGGGACGGCAATCCCTGGGGCCAACGTCCTGACTTTC
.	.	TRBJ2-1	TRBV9	CASSGRVGTPSYNEQFF	TGTGCCAGCAGCGGGAGGGTGGGCACACCAAGCTACAATGAGCAGTTCTTC
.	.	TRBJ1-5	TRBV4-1	CASSQEGRINQPQHF	TGCGCCAGCAGCCAAGAAGGCAGGATCAATCAGCCCCAGCATTTT
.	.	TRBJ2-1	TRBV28	CASHGEDEQFF	TGTGCCAGCCACGGGGAGGATGAGCAGTTCTTC
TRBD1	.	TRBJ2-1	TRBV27	CASRPGQSSHEQFF	TGTGCCAGCAGACCGGGACAGAGTAGCCATGAGCAGTTCTTC
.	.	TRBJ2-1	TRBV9	CASSGKGFPGRFF	TGTGCCAGCAGCGGTAAGGGATTCCCGGGTCGGTTCTTC
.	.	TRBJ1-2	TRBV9	CASSPIGAANYGYTF	TGTGCCAGCAGCCCGATTGGGGCAGCCAACTATGGCTACACCTTC
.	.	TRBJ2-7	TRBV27	CASSLFRGSYEQYF	TGTGCCAGCAGTTTATTTCGGGGTTCCTACGAGCAGTACTTC
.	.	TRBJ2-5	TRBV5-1	CASSLGDVTGGETQYF	TGCGCCAGCAGCCTGGGCGACGTGACTGGGGGGGAGACCCAGTACTTC
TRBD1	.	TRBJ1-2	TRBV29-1	CSVEPRGPGYTF	TGCAGCGTTGAACCCAGGGGGCCTGGCTACACCTTC
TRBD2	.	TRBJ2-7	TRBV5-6	CASSLASRTSGTPRGRELYEQYF	TGTGCCAGCAGCTTGGCCTCAAGGACTAGCGGGACCCCCAGGGGACGAGAGCTCTACGAGCAGTACTTC
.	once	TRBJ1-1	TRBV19	CASAGENTEAFF	TGTGCCAGCGCAGGGGAGAACACTGAAGCTTTCTTT
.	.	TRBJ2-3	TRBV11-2	CASSLEGLAGSVYLTDTQYF	TGTGCCAGCAGCTTAGAAGGGCTGGCAGGGAGCGTTTACCTAACAGATACGCAGTATTTT
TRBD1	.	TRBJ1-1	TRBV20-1	CSARPGGKTEAFF	TGCAGTGCTAGACCAGGGGGAAAAACTGAAGCTTTCTTT
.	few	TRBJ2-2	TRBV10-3	CAIRTANTGELFF	TGTGCCATCAGGACAGCGAACACCGGGGAGCTGTTTTTT
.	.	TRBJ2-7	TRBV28	CASSLRGGGNEQYF	TGTGCCAGCAGTTTACGGGGTGGTGGAAACGAGCAGTACTTC
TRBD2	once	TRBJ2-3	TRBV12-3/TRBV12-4	CASSSAAGNPDTQYF	TGTGCCAGCAGTTCGGCAGCGGGAAATCCAGATACGCAGTATTTT
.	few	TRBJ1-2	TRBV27	CASSPGTVDGYTF	TGTGCCAGCAGTCCGGGGACCGTGGATGGCTACACCTTC
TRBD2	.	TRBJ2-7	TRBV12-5	CASGSPSGRAYEQYF	TGTGCTAGTGGTTCCCCTAGCGGGAGGGCCTACGAGCAGTACTTC
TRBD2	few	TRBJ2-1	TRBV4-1	CASSHRLAGGNEQFF	TGCGCCAGCAGCCATAGACTAGCGGGGGGGAATGAGCAGTTCTTC
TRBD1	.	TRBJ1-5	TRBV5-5	CASSGAGTGKNGNQPQHF	TGTGCCAGCAGCGGCGCCGGGACAGGGAAGAATGGCAATCAGCCCCAGCATTTT
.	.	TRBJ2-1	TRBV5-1	CASSFSGPGNEQFF	TGCGCCAGCAGCTTTAGCGGTCCCGGTAATGAGCAGTTCTTC
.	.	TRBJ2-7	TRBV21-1	CASSIGTRLYEQYF	TGTGCCAGCAGCATCGGGACTAGACTCTACGAGCAGTACTTC
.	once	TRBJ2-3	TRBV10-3	CAISGRESSTDTQYF	TGTGCCATCAGTGGGAGGGAATCTAGCACAGATACGCAGTATTTT
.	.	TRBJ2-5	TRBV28	CGTLDQETQYF	TGTGGGACGTTGGACCAAGAGACCCAGTACTTC